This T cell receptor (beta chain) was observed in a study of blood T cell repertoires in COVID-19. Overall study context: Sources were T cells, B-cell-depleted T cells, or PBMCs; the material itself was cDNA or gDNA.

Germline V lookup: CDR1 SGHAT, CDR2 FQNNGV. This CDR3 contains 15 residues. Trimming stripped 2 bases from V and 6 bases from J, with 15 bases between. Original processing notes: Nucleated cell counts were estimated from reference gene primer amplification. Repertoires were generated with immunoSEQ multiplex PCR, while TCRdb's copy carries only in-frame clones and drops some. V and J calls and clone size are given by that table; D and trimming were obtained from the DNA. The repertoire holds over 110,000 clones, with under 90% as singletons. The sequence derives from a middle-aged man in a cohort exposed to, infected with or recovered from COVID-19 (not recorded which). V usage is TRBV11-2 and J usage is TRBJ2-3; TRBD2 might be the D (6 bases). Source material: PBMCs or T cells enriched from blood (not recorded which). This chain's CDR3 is CASSLRGGKADTQYF. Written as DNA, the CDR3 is TGTGCCAGCAGCTTAAGGGGCGGGAAGGCGGATACGCAGTATTTT.